The TCR beta chain described here comes from a study of STAT3 mutations in large granular lymphocyte leukemia (dated 2019 in TCRdb). About the study as a whole: In roughly half of the longitudinally sequenced T-LGLL patients, canonical activating STAT3 mutations were detected. Over half of the T-LGLL patients were given one or more immunosuppressive therapy regimens, and 40% of those treated had a hematologic response. Serial deep sequencing of TCRbeta CDR3 and STAT3 was performed in patients with T-cell large granular lymphocyte leukemia to reconstruct clonal hierarchy and dynamics. More than 15 representative T-LGLL cases were selected from an initial cohort of roughly 210 LGL patients for longitudinal TCRbeta and STAT3 sequencing. As controls, the study also included longitudinal sequencing of a couple of patients with natural killer LGL leukemia. On average, sequencing was done at more than 3 time points per patient, with the number of samplings ranging from 2 to 8.

What the authors observed across the whole study: Because codominant clonotypes persisted in some patients, a small but highly pathogenic clone may have been missed. At least one immunodominant TCRbeta clonotype was present in every T-LGLL patient, and multiple immunodominant subclonotypes appeared in about half of the T-LGLL patients. Variable intervals between samplings and differing treatment regimens complicated linking therapy response to changes in TCR clonal burden. TCR clonotype switching after therapy was seen in about 30% of the 18 patients, with all newly emerging clones being STAT3 wild type. Because no samples were available when a clone first appeared, clonal expansion had to be inferred from samplings taken at other points. Dominant TCR clone burden was found to exceed STAT3 mutant burden in several patients, suggesting that STAT3 mutation arose secondarily within a pre-expanded clone.

On this clone: Its specific antigen is unknown. There are no base qualities to consult, and no much larger clone falls within one base.

DNA was extracted from blood mononuclear cells, and the same DNA was used for both TCR and STAT3 sequencing. TCRbeta libraries were sequenced on an Illumina MiSeq, and an average of about 41,000 productive templates per sample was obtained. TCRbeta CDR3 libraries were generated with the immunoSEQ assay using multiplex PCR amplification. Under the source paper's analysis protocol: Repertoire diversity was calculated as previously defined, and values close to 0 indicated extremely monoclonal samples. TCRdb carries this immuneACCESS record with in-frame sequences only. Its versions omit some clonotypes, under half of them owing to an unresolved V gene in the studies checked, with the rest unexplained. V and J calls and clone size are copied from that table; D and trimming were computed from the DNA. This sample gives 20,000 to 30,000 clones in total; around 93% of them show up just once. The top ten constitute under 6.5% of the sample.

Input material: peripheral blood mononuclear cells. This receptor was identified in a man aged 40-49 years with T-cell large granular lymphocyte leukemia. Some clones in this sample may be carry-over from other donors' samples. The age is the age at diagnosis.

The encoded CDR3 is CASSPGQGEGYGYTF. The DNA sequence is TGTGCCAGCTCACCCGGACAGGGGGAAGGCTATGGCTACACCTTC. The sequence is built from TRBV18 and TRBJ1-2, with 10 junctional bases fitting TRBD1. The CDR3, cysteine through phenylalanine, is 15 amino acids long. The read is trimmed to its CDR3 DNA, 45 bases read in frame from base 1. The germline V gene provides CDR1 KGHSH and CDR2 LQKENI. V is pruned by 3 bases and J by 4 bases, leaving 5 bases of the junction without a gene match.